This TCR beta chain derives from a study of cytomegalovirus exposure and HLA in healthy donors. Looking at the study overall: The platform used for the 120 validation repertoires matched that of the 600 to 800 first-cohort repertoires, a later analysis reported. Study outcomes and limitations: The study labeled 170 or so TCR beta chains cytomegalovirus-associated. Most TCR sequences were uncommon, yet certain public TCRs appeared in many donors.

The method was immunoSEQ multiplex PCR; TCRdb's version includes in-frame clones alone and lacks a portion of them. The sample consists of roughly 60,000 clones, under 95% of them appearing once. Points on this clone: Its specificity is unknown.

V lost 6 bases to trimming and J lost 3 bases, with 12 bases between them. This CDR3 spans 14 amino acids. Germline V gene lookup returns CDR1 MNHNS and CDR2 SASEGT. The chain combines TRBV6-1 with TRBJ1-3; a weak D match, TRBD1 (6 bases). Sequenced sample: PBMCs. The source of this sequence is a woman aged 18-29 years in good health and CMV-seronegative. This CDR3 is CASRQTGSGNTIYF. The CDR3, as DNA: TGTGCCAGCAGACAAACAGGGAGTGGAAACACCATATATTTT.